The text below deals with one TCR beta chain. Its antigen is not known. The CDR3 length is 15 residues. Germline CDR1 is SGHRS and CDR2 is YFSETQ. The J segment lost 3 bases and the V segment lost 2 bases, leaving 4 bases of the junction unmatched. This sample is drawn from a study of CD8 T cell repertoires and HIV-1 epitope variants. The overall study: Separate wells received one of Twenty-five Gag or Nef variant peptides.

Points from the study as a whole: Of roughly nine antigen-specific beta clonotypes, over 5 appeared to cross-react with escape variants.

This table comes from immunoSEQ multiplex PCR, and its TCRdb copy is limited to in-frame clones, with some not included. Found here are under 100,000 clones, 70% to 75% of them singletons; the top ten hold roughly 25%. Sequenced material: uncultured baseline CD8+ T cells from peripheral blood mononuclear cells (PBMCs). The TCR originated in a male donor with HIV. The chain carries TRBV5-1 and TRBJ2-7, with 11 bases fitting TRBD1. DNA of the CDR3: TGCGCCAGCAGCTTTCAGGGACAGGGGGTCTACGAGCAGTACTTC. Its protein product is CASSFQGQGVYEQYF.